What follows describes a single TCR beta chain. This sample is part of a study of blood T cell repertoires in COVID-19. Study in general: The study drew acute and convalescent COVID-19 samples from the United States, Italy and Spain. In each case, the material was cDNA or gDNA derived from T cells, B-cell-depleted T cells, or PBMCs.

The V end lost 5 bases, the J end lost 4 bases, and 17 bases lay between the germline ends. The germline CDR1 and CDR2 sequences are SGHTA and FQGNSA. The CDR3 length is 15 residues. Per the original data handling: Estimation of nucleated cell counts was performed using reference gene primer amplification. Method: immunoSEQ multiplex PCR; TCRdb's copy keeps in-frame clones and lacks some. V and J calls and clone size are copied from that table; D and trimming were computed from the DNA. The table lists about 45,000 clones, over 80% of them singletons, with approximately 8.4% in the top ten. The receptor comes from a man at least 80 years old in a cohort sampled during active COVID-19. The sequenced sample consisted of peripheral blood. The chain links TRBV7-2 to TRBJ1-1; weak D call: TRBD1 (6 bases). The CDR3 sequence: CASSPNYRAGTEAFF. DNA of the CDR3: TGTGCCAGCAGCCCCAACTACAGGGCGGGCACTGAAGCTTTCTTT. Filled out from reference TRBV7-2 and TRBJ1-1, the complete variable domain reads GAGVSQSPSNKVTEKGKDVELRCDPISGHTALYWYRQSLGQGLEFLIYFQGNSAPDKSGLPSDRFSAERTGGSVSTLTIQRTQQEDSAVYLCASSPNYRAGTEAFFGQGTRLTVV.